These 14 T cell receptor beta chains came from one sample sequenced in a study of shared clonotypes between healthy human individuals. Profiled with immunoSEQ multiplex PCR; TCRdb holds only in-frame clones, not every one. The sample records 2 million to 3 million clones, just over 90% being singletons. The sequenced sample consisted of naive CD4+ T cells sorted from blood. Subset given: CD45RA+ positively selected. All receptors derive from a man in his late teens or twenties in good health.

The genes are TRBV27 and TRBJ2-3; maybe TRBD1 (6 bases). The germline V and J ends were trimmed by 5 bases and 5 bases, with 17 bases remaining between them. From germline, CDR1 is MNHEY and CDR2 SMNVEV (reference sequence). The CDR3 length is 15 residues. The CDR3 nucleotides are TGTGCCAGCAGTATCGATCAGGGGAGTAGAGATACGCAGTATTTT. This gives the protein CASSIDQGSRDTQYF.

The chain is built from TRBV6-1 and TRBJ2-7, with no clear D. V was trimmed by 8 bases and J by 3 bases, leaving 20 bases between them. The CDR3 covers 15 residues. Germline CDR1 and CDR2: MNHNS and SASEGT. This chain's CDR3 is CASLSLADANYEQYF. CDR3 bases: TGTGCCAGCCTCTCGCTTGCAGATGCGAACTACGAGCAGTACTTC.

CDR3 nucleotides: TGTGCCAGTAGTATTGCTACAGGGGGTTTCGGAGAGACCCAGTACTTC. Translated, it gives CASSIATGGFGETQYF. The chain carries TRBV19 and TRBJ2-5, with TRBD1 matching 8 bases. The V segment lost 3 bases and the J segment 4 bases; nucleotides outside the gene matches: 10. The CDR3 contains 16 residues. Germline lookup yields CDR1 LNHDA and CDR2 SQIVND (reference sequence).

The chain has TRBV7-2 and TRBJ2-4; perhaps TRBD2 as D (6 bases). This CDR3 is built from 16 residues. The germline gives CDR1 SGHTA, CDR2 FQGNSA. Trimming removed 5 bases at V and 4 bases at J, with 18 bases between. This chain's CDR3 is CASSPTWGTAKNIQYF. In nucleotides, the CDR3 is TGTGCCAGCAGCCCGACTTGGGGGACTGCTAAAAACATTCAGTACTTC.

This chain uses TRBV30 with TRBJ2-7, with D tentatively TRBD1 or TRBD2 (5 bases each). V was trimmed by 4 bases and J by 2 bases, leaving 18 bases between them. Germline V gene sequence: CDR1 GTSNPN, CDR2 SVGIG (reference sequence). The CDR3 runs 15 residues. CDR3 DNA: TGTGCCTGGAATCGCCCTGGGACGGTAGCCTACGAGCAGTACTTC. Amino acids: CAWNRPGTVAYEQYF.

A single count supports this clone. V is TRBV7-9 and J is TRBJ2-7; D possibly uses TRBD1 or TRBD2 (5 bases each). Germline V CDR1 and CDR2: SEHNR, FQNEAQ (reference sequence). The CDR3 has 16 residues. V dropped 4 bases and J dropped 3 bases, with 19 bases sitting between them. The CDR3: CASSSRSRDLNYEQYF. CDR3 DNA sequence: TGTGCCAGCAGCTCCCGTTCCCGGGACCTAAACTACGAGCAGTACTTC. Full variable domain (remainder filled in from reference TRBV7-9 and TRBJ2-7): DTGVSQNPRHKITKRGQNVTFRCDPISEHNRLYWYRQTLGQGPEFLTYFQNEAQLEKSRLLSDRFSAERPKGSFSTLEIQRTEQGDSAMYLCASSSRSRDLNYEQYFGPGTRLTVT.

The rearrangement links TRBV6-6 to TRBJ1-2; weak D call: TRBD1 (5 bases). The CDR3 spans 15 residues. Deletions cut 7 bases from V and 3 bases from J, with 18 bases between. Germline V gene sequence: CDR1 MNHNY, CDR2 SVGAGI (reference sequence). The CDR3 loop is CASTSVGPHDYGYTF. The CDR3 region has the DNA TGTGCCAGCACCTCGGTGGGGCCCCATGACTATGGCTACACCTTC.

On this clone itself: Other DNA sequences in this sample translate to the same CDR3. The genes are TRBV10-3 and TRBJ2-3; perhaps TRBD2 as D (6 bases). The CDR3 has 15 residues. Germline-derived CDR1 and CDR2 are ENHRY and SYGVKD. V lost 2 bases and J 0 bases, leaving 9 bases between the germline ends. The CDR3 spells CAISERGTSTDTQYF. The CDR3 DNA reads as TGTGCCATCAGTGAGCGGGGGACGAGCACAGATACGCAGTATTTT.

This chain connects TRBV6-5 to TRBJ1-1, with 9 bases identical to TRBD1. This CDR3 region has 12 residues. Germline CDR1 reads MNHEY; CDR2 reads SVGAGI. After removal of 6 bases from V and 7 bases from J, the junction contained 3 bases not matched to a gene. CDR3 sequence: CASRTGQGEAFF. The CDR3 nucleotides read TGTGCCAGCAGAACGGGACAGGGTGAAGCTTTCTTT.

The gene calls are TRBV10-3 and TRBJ2-2; D not resolved. Deletions cut 8 bases from V and 0 bases from J, with 10 bases between. The CDR3 length is 14 residues. Germline CDR1 reads ENHRY; CDR2 reads SYGVKD. CDR3 coding DNA: TGTGCCATCGGGCCGTCCTCGAACACCGGGGAGCTGTTTTTT. Amino acid sequence: CAIGPSSNTGELFF.

The chain combines TRBV30 with TRBJ1-2; 9 nucleotides align to TRBD1. The trim removed 3 bases at V and 2 bases at J, leaving 16 bases unmatched. Germline loops: CDR1 GTSNPN, CDR2 SVGIG (reference sequence). The CDR3 spans 18 residues. CDR3: CAWSRSTTGTGGNYGYTF. In DNA, the CDR3 is TGTGCCTGGAGCAGAAGTACCACAGGAACAGGGGGCAACTATGGCTACACCTTC.

This clone has a handful of counts. The chain has TRBV29-1 and TRBJ1-1; a weak D match, TRBD1 (5 bases). The CDR3 sequence is 14 residues long. V was pared by 4 bases and J by 1 base, with 13 bases between. From germline, CDR1 is SQVTM and CDR2 ANQGSEA. For the CDR3, the DNA is TGCAGCGTTGGAGTGTCAGGGAAGAACACTGAAGCTTTCTTT. The encoded protein is CSVGVSGKNTEAFF.

This chain joins TRBV7-2 and TRBJ2-1; possibly TRBD1 for D (6 bases). V was shortened by 5 bases and J by 6 bases, with 14 bases between the two germline ends. Germline V gene data show CDR1 as SGHTA and CDR2 as FQGNSA. The CDR3 loop spans 14 amino acids. The CDR3 DNA is TGTGCCAGCAGCCTACGCAGGGGATCCAATGAGCAGTTCTTC. This gives the protein CASSLRRGSNEQFF.

This chain connects TRBV29-1 to TRBJ1-1, with TRBD1 matching over 8 bases. This CDR3 is built from 14 residues. The J segment lost 5 bases and the V segment lost 5 bases, leaving 10 bases of the junction unmatched. Looked up from germline, CDR1 is SQVTM and CDR2 is ANQGSEA. CDR3 sequence: CSVSSGGRGTEAFF. In nucleotides, the CDR3 is TGCAGCGTTTCGTCAGGGGGCCGGGGTACTGAAGCTTTCTTT.